Below, one TCR beta chain is given with its context. The sample comes from a study of OX40 agonist ivuxolimab in advanced cancers. This CDR3 is built from 19 residues. Produced via immunoSEQ multiplex PCR; TCRdb's table is partial and in-frame only. This sample carries around 68,000 clones, around 85% of them seen once, and the ten largest clones take approximately 0.68%. This sequence joins TRBV21-1 and TRBJ2-3. TRBV21-1 is a listed pseudogene. The TCR comes from an adult with an advanced solid tumor such as melanoma, head and neck, liver or kidney cancer. The specimen comprised CD4+ or CD8+ T cells sorted from blood, sampled in a trial of the OX40 agonist ivuxolimab. CDR3 region: CASSKGNNRMSPSTDTQYF. The CDR3 DNA follows: TGTGCCAGCAGCAAAGGCAATAATCGAATGTCCCCTAGCACAGATACGCAGTATTTT.